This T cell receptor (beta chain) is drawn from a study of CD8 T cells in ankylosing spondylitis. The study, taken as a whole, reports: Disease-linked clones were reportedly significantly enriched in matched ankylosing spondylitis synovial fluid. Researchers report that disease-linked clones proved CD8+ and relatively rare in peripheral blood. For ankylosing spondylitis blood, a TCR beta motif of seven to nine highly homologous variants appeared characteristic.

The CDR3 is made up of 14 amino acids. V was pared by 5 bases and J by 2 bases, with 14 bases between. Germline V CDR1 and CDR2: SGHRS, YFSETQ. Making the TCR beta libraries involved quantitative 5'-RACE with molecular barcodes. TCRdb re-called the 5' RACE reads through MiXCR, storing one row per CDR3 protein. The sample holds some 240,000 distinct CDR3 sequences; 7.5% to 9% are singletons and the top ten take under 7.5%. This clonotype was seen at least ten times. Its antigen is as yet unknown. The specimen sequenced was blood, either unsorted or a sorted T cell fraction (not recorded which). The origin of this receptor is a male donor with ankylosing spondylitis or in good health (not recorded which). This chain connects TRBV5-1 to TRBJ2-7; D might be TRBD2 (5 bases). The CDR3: CASRLSGGPYEQYF. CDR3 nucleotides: TGCGCCAGCAGGTTAAGCGGCGGCCCCTACGAGCAGTACTTC. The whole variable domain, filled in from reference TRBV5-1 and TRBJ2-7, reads KAGVTQTPRYLIKTRGQQVTLSCSPISGHRSVSWYQQTPGQGLQFLFEYFSETQRNKGNFPGRFSGRQFSNSRSEMNVSTLELGDSALYLCASRLSGGPYEQYFGPGTRLTVT.